The 27 T cell receptor beta chains reported below all come from one sample, sequenced in a study of cytomegalovirus exposure and HLA in healthy donors. Vbeta (60) and Jbeta (13) primers were used in the PCR. Some clones are missing from TCRdb's copy, which holds only in-frame ones; the method was immunoSEQ multiplex PCR. Of around 190,000 clones listed, over 70% were seen once; the top ten hold about 3.1%. Source material: PBMCs. The receptors shown here come from a woman in her twenties or thirties in good health and CMV-seropositive.

The V call is TRBV15, the J call TRBJ2-5, with D tentatively TRBD1 (6 bases). Germline loops: CDR1 LNHNV, CDR2 YYDKDF (reference sequence). This CDR3 comprises 14 residues. V was cut by 0 bases and J by 4 bases, with 9 bases left in between. In DNA, the CDR3 is TGTGCCACCAGCAGAGATCTGGGGGCAGAGACCCAGTACTTC. It specifies CATSRDLGAETQYF.

The chain carries TRBV6-5 and TRBJ2-7; possibly TRBD1 for D (6 bases). CDR1 is MNHEY, CDR2 SVGAGI, per germline. The CDR3 consists of 14 residues. Trimming stripped 9 bases from V and 3 bases from J, with 18 bases between. The CDR3 region is CARTAGDASYEQYF. The CDR3 region has the DNA TGTGCCAGAACCGCAGGGGACGCCAGCTACGAGCAGTACTTC.

The chain joins TRBV5-4 to TRBJ2-1, with D tentatively TRBD1 (5 bases). Trimming removed 4 bases at V and 0 bases at J, with 11 bases between. The germline gives CDR1 SGHNT, CDR2 YYREEE (reference sequence). The CDR3 spans 15 residues. CDR3 coding DNA: TGTGCCAGCAGCCCCTACAGGAACTCCTACAATGAGCAGTTCTTC. Its translation is CASSPYRNSYNEQFF.

CDR3 bases: TGTGCCAGCCAGACTAGCGGGACCCCAGATACGCAGTATTTT. It yields the protein CASQTSGTPDTQYF. This rearrangement joins TRBV2 to TRBJ2-3; 11 positions match TRBD2. Trimming cost V 8 bases and J 4 bases; bases outside gene matches: 5. CDR1 is SNHLY and CDR2 is FYNNEI in the germline V gene. There are 14 residues in the CDR3.

The chain combines TRBV2 with TRBJ2-2; 9 bases fit TRBD2. The germline V gene encodes CDR1 SNHLY and CDR2 FYNNEI. V dropped 0 bases and J dropped 4; count of bases not matched to a gene: 12. The CDR3 length is 19 residues. CDR3 sequence: CASSEAGSGRIMSTGELFF. The CDR3 DNA follows: TGTGCCAGCAGTGAAGCGGGTAGCGGGAGAATTATGAGCACCGGGGAGCTGTTTTTT.

This clone was seen a single time. The rearrangement uses TRBV11-2 and TRBJ2-1, with TRBD1 identical over 12 bases. Trimming at V came to 5 bases and at J to 8 bases, leaving 13 bases not matched to a gene. The CDR3 extends over 17 amino acids. Germline values: CDR1 SGHAT, CDR2 FQNNGV. The CDR3 loop reads CASSRGTGGPREYEQFF. Here the CDR3 DNA reads TGTGCCAGCAGCCGGGGGACAGGGGGCCCGCGGGAGTATGAGCAGTTCTTC. The full variable domain, with the rest looked up from reference TRBV11-2 and TRBJ2-1, is EAGVAQSPRYKIIEKRQSVAFWCNPISGHATLYWYQQILGQGPKLLIQFQNNGVVDDSQLPKDRFSAERLKGVDSTLKIQPAKLEDSAVYLCASSRGTGGPREYEQFFGPGTRLTVL.

CDR3 sequence reads: CASSTRTVRVEKLFF. CDR3 DNA sequence: TGTGCCAGCAGCACTCGGACAGTCAGGGTAGAAAAACTGTTTTTT. The chain couples TRBV13 to TRBJ1-4; a possible D gene is TRBD1 (6 bases). CDR1 PRHDT and CDR2 FYEKMQ come from the germline V gene (reference sequence). CDR3 size: 15 residues. V lost 5 bases, J lost 8 bases, and 18 bases lay in between.

This clone was picked up one time. This chain's CDR3 is CASSSLGLGIHEQYF. In DNA form, the CDR3 reads TGTGCCAGCAGCTCATTGGGACTAGGGATCCACGAGCAGTACTTC. V gene TRBV11-2 combines with J gene TRBJ2-7; 8 nucleotides match TRBD2. Trimming took 4 bases from V and 5 from J; bases not matched to a gene: 10. CDR1 is SGHAT, CDR2 FQNNGV, per germline. The CDR3 loop spans 15 amino acids.

DNA of the CDR3: TGTGCCAGTAGTATCTTGCCGGGTGCGGGGGAGCTGTTTTTT. It specifies CASSILPGAGELFF. V usage is TRBV19 and J usage is TRBJ2-2; D remains unclear. CDR3 length: 14 amino acids. With 3 bases removed from V and 8 bases from J, the gap between germline ends came to 13 bases. Germline V lookup: CDR1 LNHDA, CDR2 SQIVND (reference sequence).

V gene TRBV4-1 combines with J gene TRBJ2-7, with 7 bases identical to TRBD1. V dropped 3 bases and J dropped 0; count of bases not matched to a gene: 5. Germline V lookup: CDR1 MGHRA, CDR2 YSYEKL. CDR3 size: 15 residues. The CDR3 loop reads CASSHYRDSSYEQYF. DNA of the CDR3: TGCGCCAGCAGCCACTATAGGGACAGCTCCTACGAGCAGTACTTC.

The rearrangement links TRBV28 to TRBJ2-2; 10 nucleotides agree with TRBD2. Germline assignment: CDR1 MDHEN and CDR2 SYDVKM. V shed 5 bases, J shed 4 bases, and the junction held 16 bases outside the gene matches. The CDR3 sequence is 19 residues long. CDR3 residues: CASSIQNLAGVLRTGELFF. DNA for the CDR3: TGTGCCAGCAGTATTCAGAACCTAGCGGGGGTTTTACGCACCGGGGAGCTGTTTTTT.

V and J are TRBV5-1 and TRBJ1-1; 10 bases map to TRBD1. CDR1 SGHRS and CDR2 YFSETQ come from the germline V gene. V lost 3 bases, J lost 3 bases, and 14 bases stayed unmatched. CDR3 size: 18 residues. CDR3 sequence reads: CASSYWSRTGGRDTEAFF. CDR3 sequence (DNA): TGCGCCAGCAGCTATTGGTCCAGGACAGGGGGAAGGGACACTGAAGCTTTCTTT.

As DNA, the CDR3 is TGTGCCAGCAGCTCTTCCGGGACAACTTACGAGCAGTACTTC. Protein: CASSSSGTTYEQYF. The rearrangement joins TRBV7-9 to TRBJ2-7, with a tentative D call TRBD1 (6 bases). The germline V gene encodes CDR1 SEHNR and CDR2 FQNEAQ (reference sequence). V shed 4 bases and J shed 4 bases, with 14 bases lying between them. The CDR3 is made up of 14 amino acids.

This chain joins TRBV7-8 and TRBJ2-3; 12 nucleotides match TRBD2. The CDR3 consists of 19 residues. J lost 3 bases, V lost 5 bases, and 15 bases had no gene match. The germline CDR1 and CDR2 sequences are SGHVS and FQNEAQ. This CDR3 is CASSQPPGLAGQPTDTQYF. In DNA, the CDR3 is TGTGCCAGCAGCCAACCACCGGGACTAGCGGGCCAACCTACAGATACGCAGTATTTT.

V usage is TRBV13 and J usage is TRBJ2-1, with 7 bases fitting TRBD2. Germline CDR1 reads PRHDT; CDR2 reads FYEKMQ (reference sequence). V gave up 5 bases and J gave up 0 bases; unmatched junction bases: 7. The CDR3 sequence is 16 residues long. CDR3 in amino acids: CASSRAGVRSYNEQFF. As DNA, the CDR3 is TGTGCCAGCAGCCGGGCGGGGGTCCGCTCCTACAATGAGCAGTTCTTC.

CDR3 sequence (DNA): TGTGCCAGCAGTGGGCAGGGGAATAGCAATCAGCCCCAGCATTTT. It codes for CASSGQGNSNQPQHF. The chain employs TRBV2 and TRBJ1-5; possibly TRBD1 for D (6 bases). From germline, CDR1 is SNHLY and CDR2 FYNNEI. This CDR3 is 15 amino acids long. Trimming removed 4 bases from V and 0 bases from J, with 10 bases in between.

The V call is TRBV7-2, the J call TRBJ2-7; TRBD2 agrees at 14 bases. This CDR3 has 16 amino acids. CDR1 and CDR2 from the germline V gene are SGHTA and FQGNSA. Trimming removed 5 bases from V and 2 bases from J; junction bases left unmatched: 5. The CDR3 nucleotides are TGTGCCAGCAGCGTGGGACTAGCGGGAGATGCCTACGAGCAGTACTTC. Its translation is CASSVGLAGDAYEQYF.

This sequence joins TRBV5-4 and TRBJ2-7; 7 bases map to TRBD2. CDR3 length: 14 residues. With V trimmed by 2 bases and J by 4 bases, 6 bases remained unmatched. Germline CDR1 and CDR2: SGHNT and YYREEE (reference sequence). The CDR3 DNA sequence: TGTGCCAGCAGCTTCGGCAGGGAGGGGTACGAGCAGTACTTC. This gives the protein CASSFGREGYEQYF.

V is TRBV6-5 and J is TRBJ1-5, with D perhaps matching TRBD1 (6 bases). The CDR3 has 15 amino acids. The ends were cut back, 7 bases at V and 2 bases at J, with 15 bases in the middle. CDR1 is MNHEY and CDR2 is SVGAGI in the germline V gene. CDR3 region: CASTLAGGGNQPQHF. The CDR3 DNA reads TGTGCCAGCACTCTAGCTGGGGGCGGCAATCAGCCCCAGCATTTT.

This clone was observed a single time. The chain recombines TRBV5-4 with TRBJ2-1, with 10 bases aligning to TRBD2. The V and J ends lost 5 bases and 10 bases, in that order; junction bases with no gene match: 12. CDR3 length: 15 amino acids. Germline V lookup: CDR1 SGHNT, CDR2 YYREEE (reference sequence). The CDR3 DNA sequence: TGTGCCAGCAGTACTAGCGGGAACATGGGTGGCGAGCAGTTCTTC. This encodes CASSTSGNMGGEQFF.

This sequence joins TRBV2 and TRBJ1-5; no definite D call. Per germline, CDR1 SNHLY and CDR2 FYNNEI. The CDR3 has 16 residues. V gave up 3 bases and J gave up 4 bases, with 16 bases separating them. The CDR3 nucleotides read TGTGCCAGCAGTGACGGTTGGTTACAGTCGAATCAGCCCCAGCATTTT. Amino acid sequence: CASSDGWLQSNQPQHF.

The V gene is TRBV4-2, the J gene TRBJ2-7; D remains unclear. Germline loops: CDR1 LGHNA, CDR2 YNFKEQ. Trimming stripped 0 bases from V and 3 bases from J, with 15 bases between. The CDR3 has 16 residues. The CDR3 loop is CASSQDLVQTSYEQYF. DNA for the CDR3: TGTGCCAGCAGCCAAGATTTAGTACAGACGAGCTACGAGCAGTACTTC.

This chain uses TRBV2 with TRBJ1-1, with 7 bases identical to TRBD1. This CDR3 comprises 12 residues. With 7 bases clipped from V and 4 bases from J, the junction kept 3 bases outside the gene matches. Germline CDR1 and CDR2: SNHLY and FYNNEI. CDR3 loop: CASKRQGTEAFF. The DNA of the CDR3 is TGTGCCAGCAAAAGACAGGGCACTGAAGCTTTCTTT.

The chain couples TRBV7-2 to TRBJ2-7, with 9 bases aligning to TRBD2. V lost 0 bases, J lost 6 bases, and 21 bases stayed unmatched. The V gene's germline CDR1 is SGHTA and CDR2 FQGNSA. CDR3 length: 20 residues. The CDR3 sequence: CASSLAAFSGSVSPSREQYF. CDR3 coding DNA: TGTGCCAGCAGCTTAGCTGCCTTTAGCGGGAGTGTTTCCCCCTCCCGCGAGCAGTACTTC. Full variable domain (rest looked up from reference TRBV7-2 and TRBJ2-7): GAGVSQSPSNKVTEKGKDVELRCDPISGHTALYWYRQSLGQGLEFLIYFQGNSAPDKSGLPSDRFSAERTGGSVSTLTIQRTQQEDSAVYLCASSLAAFSGSVSPSREQYFGPGTRLTVT.

The V gene is TRBV6-4, the J gene TRBJ2-6, with a tentative D call TRBD2 (5 bases). Germline V gives CDR1 MRHNA, CDR2 SNTAGT. This CDR3 is built from 17 residues. V was trimmed by 6 bases and J by 0 bases, leaving 15 bases between them. CDR3 residues: CASSGVSSFSGANVLTF. In nucleotides, the CDR3 is TGTGCCAGCAGCGGGGTCTCTTCCTTCTCTGGGGCCAACGTCCTGACTTTC.

The DNA for the CDR3 is TGTGCCAGCACCATTGGGACAGGGGGTCGGTCCGAGCAGTACTTC. It is translated as CASTIGTGGRSEQYF. The gene calls are TRBV28 and TRBJ2-7, with TRBD1 matching over 11 bases. CDR3 length equals 15 residues. CDR1 and CDR2 from the germline V gene are MDHEN and SYDVKM. The V and J ends lost 7 bases and 6 bases, in that order; junction bases with no gene match: 11.

The count of this clone is one. The chain uses TRBV21-1 and TRBJ2-3; TRBD1 is taken as the D call from the table, unchecked against the DNA. TRBV21-1 is recorded as a pseudogene. This CDR3 is 17 amino acids long. The CDR3 DNA follows: TGTGCCAGCAGCAAAGGGTATAGGGACAGCGCCACAGATACGCAGTATTTT. The encoded protein is CASSKGYRDSATDTQYF.